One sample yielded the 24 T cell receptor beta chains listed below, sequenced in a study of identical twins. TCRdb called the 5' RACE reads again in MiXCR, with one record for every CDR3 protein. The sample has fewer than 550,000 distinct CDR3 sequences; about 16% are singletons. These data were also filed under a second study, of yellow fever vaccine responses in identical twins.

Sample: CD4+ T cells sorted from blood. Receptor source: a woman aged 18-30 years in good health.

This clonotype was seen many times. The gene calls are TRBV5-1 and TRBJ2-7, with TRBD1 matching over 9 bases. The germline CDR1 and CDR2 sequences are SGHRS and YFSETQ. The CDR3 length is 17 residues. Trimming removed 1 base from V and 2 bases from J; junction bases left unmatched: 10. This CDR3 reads CASSLTLPGQGTYEQYF. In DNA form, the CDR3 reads TGCGCCAGCAGCTTGACTTTACCGGGACAGGGCACCTACGAGCAGTACTTC.

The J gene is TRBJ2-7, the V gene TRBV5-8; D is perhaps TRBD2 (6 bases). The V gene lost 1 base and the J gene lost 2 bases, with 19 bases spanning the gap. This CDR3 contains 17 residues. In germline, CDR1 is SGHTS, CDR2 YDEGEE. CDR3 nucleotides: TGTGCCAGCAGCTTGTCCGGATACCGGGGGATCGCCTACGAGCAGTACTTC. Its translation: CASSLSGYRGIAYEQYF.

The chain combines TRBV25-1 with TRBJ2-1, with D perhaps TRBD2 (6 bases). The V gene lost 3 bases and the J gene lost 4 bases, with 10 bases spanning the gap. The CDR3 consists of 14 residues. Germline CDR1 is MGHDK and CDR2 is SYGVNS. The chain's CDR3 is CASSDPGLYNEQFF. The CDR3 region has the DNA TGTGCCAGCAGTGACCCCGGACTATACAATGAGCAGTTCTTC.

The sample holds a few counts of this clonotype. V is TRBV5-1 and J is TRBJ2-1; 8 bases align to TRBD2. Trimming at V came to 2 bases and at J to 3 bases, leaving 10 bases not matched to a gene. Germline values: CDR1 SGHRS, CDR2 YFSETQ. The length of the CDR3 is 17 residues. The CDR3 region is CASSLNASGLNYNEQFF. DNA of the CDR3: TGCGCCAGCAGCTTAAATGCTAGCGGGTTGAACTACAATGAGCAGTTCTTC.

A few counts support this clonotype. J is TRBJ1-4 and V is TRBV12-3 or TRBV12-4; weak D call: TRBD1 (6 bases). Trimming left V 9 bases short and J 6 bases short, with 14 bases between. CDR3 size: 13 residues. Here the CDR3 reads CARGVRGDEKLFF. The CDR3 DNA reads TGTGCCAGAGGGGTCAGGGGAGATGAAAAACTGTTTTTT.

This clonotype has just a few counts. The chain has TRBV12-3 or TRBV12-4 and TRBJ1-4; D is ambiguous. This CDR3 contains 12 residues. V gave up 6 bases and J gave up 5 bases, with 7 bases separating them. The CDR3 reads CASSLNNEKLFF. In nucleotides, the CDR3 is TGTGCCAGCAGCTTGAACAATGAAAAACTGTTTTTT.

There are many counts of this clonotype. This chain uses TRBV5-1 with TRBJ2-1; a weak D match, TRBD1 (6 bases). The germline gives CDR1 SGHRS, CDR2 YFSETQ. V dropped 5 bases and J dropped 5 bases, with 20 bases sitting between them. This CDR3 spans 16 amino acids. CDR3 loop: CASRNPGATGNNEQFF. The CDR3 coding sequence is TGCGCCAGCAGAAATCCAGGGGCCACAGGAAACAATGAGCAGTTCTTC.

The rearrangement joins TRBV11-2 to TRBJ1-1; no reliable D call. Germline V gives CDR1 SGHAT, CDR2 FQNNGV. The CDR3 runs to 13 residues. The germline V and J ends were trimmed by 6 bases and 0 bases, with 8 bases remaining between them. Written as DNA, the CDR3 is TGTGCCAGCAGGGTCGGGATGAACACTGAAGCTTTCTTT. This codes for CASRVGMNTEAFF.

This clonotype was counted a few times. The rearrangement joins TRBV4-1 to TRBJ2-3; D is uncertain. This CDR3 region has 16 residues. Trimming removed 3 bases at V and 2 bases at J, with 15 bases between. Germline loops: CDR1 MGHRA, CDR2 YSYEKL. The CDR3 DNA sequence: TGCGCCAGCAGCCAGCTAGGCCTAGTCGACACAGATACGCAGTATTTT. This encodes CASSQLGLVDTDTQYF.

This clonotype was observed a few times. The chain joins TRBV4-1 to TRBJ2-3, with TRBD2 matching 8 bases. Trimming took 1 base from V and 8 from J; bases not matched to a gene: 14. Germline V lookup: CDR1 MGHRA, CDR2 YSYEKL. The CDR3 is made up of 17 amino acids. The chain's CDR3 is CASSQGEVAGYSGTQYF. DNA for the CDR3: TGCGCCAGCAGCCAAGGCGAGGTAGCGGGATACTCGGGTACGCAGTATTTT.

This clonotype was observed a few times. The CDR3 spells CASSKTTGGYGYTF. The CDR3 DNA sequence: TGCGCCAGCAGCAAAACCACAGGGGGTTATGGCTACACCTTC. The V call is TRBV5-1, the J call TRBJ1-2, with 8 bases identical to TRBD1. CDR1 is SGHRS and CDR2 is YFSETQ in the germline V gene. Trimming cost V 4 bases and J 5 bases; bases outside gene matches: 7. The length of the CDR3 is 14 residues.

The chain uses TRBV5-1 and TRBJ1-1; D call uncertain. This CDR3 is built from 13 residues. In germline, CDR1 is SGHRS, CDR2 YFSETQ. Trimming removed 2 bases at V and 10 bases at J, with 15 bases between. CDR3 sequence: CASSFWGGDGAFF. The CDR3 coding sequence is TGCGCCAGCAGCTTCTGGGGAGGAGATGGAGCTTTCTTT.

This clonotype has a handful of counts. The CDR3 loop reads CSAKGSGGAAEQFF. DNA of the CDR3: TGCAGTGCAAAAGGAAGCGGGGGGGCCGCTGAGCAGTTCTTC. The chain recombines TRBV20-1 with TRBJ2-1; TRBD2 agrees at 10 bases. This CDR3 has 14 residues. V shed 6 bases and J 9 bases; nucleotides not matched to a gene: 11. Germline CDR1 is DFQATT and CDR2 is SNEGSKA (reference sequence).

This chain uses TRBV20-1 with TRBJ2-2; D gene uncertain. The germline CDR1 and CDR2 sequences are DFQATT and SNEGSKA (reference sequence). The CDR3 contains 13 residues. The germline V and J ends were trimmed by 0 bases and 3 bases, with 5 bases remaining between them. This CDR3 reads CSARDVDTGELFF. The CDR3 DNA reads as TGCAGTGCTAGAGATGTAGACACCGGGGAGCTGTTTTTT.

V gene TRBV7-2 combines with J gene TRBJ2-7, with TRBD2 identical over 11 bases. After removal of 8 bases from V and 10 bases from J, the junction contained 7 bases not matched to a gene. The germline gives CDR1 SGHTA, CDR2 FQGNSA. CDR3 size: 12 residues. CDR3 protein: CASEGLAVGQYF. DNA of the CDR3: TGTGCCAGCGAGGGACTAGCGGTCGGACAGTACTTC.

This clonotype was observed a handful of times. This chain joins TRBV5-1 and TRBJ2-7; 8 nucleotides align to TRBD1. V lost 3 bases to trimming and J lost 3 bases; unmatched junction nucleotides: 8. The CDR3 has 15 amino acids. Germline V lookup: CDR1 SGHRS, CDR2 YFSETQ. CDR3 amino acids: CASSWGTGEYYEQYF. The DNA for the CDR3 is TGCGCCAGCAGCTGGGGGACAGGCGAATACTACGAGCAGTACTTC.

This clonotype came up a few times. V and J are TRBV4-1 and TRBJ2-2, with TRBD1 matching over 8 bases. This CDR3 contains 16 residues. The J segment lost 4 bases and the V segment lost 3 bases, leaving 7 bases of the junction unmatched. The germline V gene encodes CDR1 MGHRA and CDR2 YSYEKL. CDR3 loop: CASSQWTGKITGELFF. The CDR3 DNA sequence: TGCGCCAGCAGCCAGTGGACAGGGAAAATCACCGGGGAGCTGTTTTTT.

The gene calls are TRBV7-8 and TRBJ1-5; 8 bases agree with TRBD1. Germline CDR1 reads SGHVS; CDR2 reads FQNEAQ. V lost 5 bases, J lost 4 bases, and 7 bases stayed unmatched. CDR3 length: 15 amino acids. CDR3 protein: CASSRGTGGNQPQHF. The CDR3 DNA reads TGTGCCAGCAGCCGCGGGACAGGAGGAAATCAGCCCCAGCATTTT.

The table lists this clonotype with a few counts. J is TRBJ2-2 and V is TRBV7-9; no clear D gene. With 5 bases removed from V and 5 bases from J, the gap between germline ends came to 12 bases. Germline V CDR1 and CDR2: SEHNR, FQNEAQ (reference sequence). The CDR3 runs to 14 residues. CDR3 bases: TGTGCCAGCAGCCAAACTGCAATAACCGGGGAGCTGTTTTTT. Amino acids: CASSQTAITGELFF.

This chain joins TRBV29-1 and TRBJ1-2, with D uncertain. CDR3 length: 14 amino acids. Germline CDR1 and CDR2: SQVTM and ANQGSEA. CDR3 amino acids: CTVSPIPRQNGYTF. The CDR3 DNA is TGCACCGTGAGCCCCATCCCCCGCCAGAATGGCTACACCTTC.

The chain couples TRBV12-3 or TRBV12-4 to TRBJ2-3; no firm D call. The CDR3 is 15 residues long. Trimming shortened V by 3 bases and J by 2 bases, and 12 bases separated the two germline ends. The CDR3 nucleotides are TGTGCCAGCAGTTTGGGGTCAATTTTCACAGATACGCAGTATTTT. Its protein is CASSLGSIFTDTQYF.

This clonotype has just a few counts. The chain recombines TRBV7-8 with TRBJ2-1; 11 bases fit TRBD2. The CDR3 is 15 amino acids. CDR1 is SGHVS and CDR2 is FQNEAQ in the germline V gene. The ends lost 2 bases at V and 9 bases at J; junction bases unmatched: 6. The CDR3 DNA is TGTGCCAGCAGCTTAAGACTAGCGGGACCCCTTGAGCAGTTCTTC. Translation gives CASSLRLAGPLEQFF.

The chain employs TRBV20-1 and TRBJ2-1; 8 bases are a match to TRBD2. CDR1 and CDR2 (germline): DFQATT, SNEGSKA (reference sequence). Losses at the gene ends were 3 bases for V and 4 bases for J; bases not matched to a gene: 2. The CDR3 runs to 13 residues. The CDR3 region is CSASGGGYNEQFF. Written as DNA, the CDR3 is TGCAGTGCTAGCGGGGGGGGGTACAATGAGCAGTTCTTC.

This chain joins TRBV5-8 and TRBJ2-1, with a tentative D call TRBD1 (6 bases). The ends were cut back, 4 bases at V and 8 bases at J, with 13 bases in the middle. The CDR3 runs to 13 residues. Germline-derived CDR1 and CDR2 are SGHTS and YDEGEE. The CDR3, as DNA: TGTGCCAGCAGCGGAACAGGGTCTGATGAGCAGTTCTTC. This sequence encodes CASSGTGSDEQFF.